This TCR beta chain was found in a study of T cell repertoires in cytomegalovirus infection. Study-wide background: A matching HLA type, together with CMV infection, was signaled by public TCR beta signatures.

In TCRdb, the reads were re-called with MiXCR into one record per CDR3 protein. This sample has roughly 320,000 distinct CDR3 sequences, with roughly 9.3% found just once. Points from the study as a whole: HLA-C-restricted, CMV-specific TCR beta clonotypes were dominant ex vivo. Individuals carrying CMV plus the relevant HLA were identified by cumulative frequency of public TCR beta families.

The CDR3 has 16 amino acids. The V gene end was trimmed by 5 bases and the J gene end by 1 base; junction bases not matched to a gene: 5. On this clonotype: The target antigen is unknown.

The sample consisted of PBMCs. The chain employs TRBV12-3 or TRBV12-4 and TRBJ2-1; TRBD2 agrees at 10 bases. The sequence came from a human donor in good health (CMV status not recorded). Some clones in this sample may be carry-over from other donors' samples. The DNA for the CDR3 is TGTGCCAGCAGTATCGGACTAGCGGCTTCCTACAATGAGCAGTTCTTC. This codes for CASSIGLAASYNEQFF.